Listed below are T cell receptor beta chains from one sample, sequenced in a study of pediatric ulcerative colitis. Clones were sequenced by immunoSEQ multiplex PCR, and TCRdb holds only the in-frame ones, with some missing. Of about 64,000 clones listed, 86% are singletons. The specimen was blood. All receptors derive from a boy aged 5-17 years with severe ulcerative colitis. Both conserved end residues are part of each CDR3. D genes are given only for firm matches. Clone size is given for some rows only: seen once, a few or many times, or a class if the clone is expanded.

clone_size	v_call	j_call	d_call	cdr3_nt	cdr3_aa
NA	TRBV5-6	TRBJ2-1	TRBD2	TGTGCCAGCAGCTTGGTGACTAGCGAGGGTTACAATGAGCAGTTCTTC	CASSLVTSEGYNEQFF
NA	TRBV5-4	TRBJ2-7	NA	TGTGCCAGCAGTCGGGGCGGCGGGCCGACCTACGAGCAGTACTTC	CASSRGGGPTYEQYF
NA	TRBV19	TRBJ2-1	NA	TGTGCCAGTAGTATAGGAGGGGCGGAGCAGTTCTTC	CASSIGGAEQFF
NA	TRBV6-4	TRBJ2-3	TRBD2	TGTGCCAGCAGCGTAGCGGGAGGGCCGTCAGATACGCAGTATTTT	CASSVAGGPSDTQYF
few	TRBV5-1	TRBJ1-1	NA	TGCGCCAGCAGCTTCTCCGGGGGCACTGAAGCTTTCTTT	CASSFSGGTEAFF
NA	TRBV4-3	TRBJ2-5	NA	TGCGCCAGCAGCCAGAATTTCCAGGGACAGACCCAGTACTTC	CASSQNFQGQTQYF
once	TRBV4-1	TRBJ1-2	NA	TGCGCCAGCAGCCCTAGGGACGGAAACTATGGCTACACCTTC	CASSPRDGNYGYTF
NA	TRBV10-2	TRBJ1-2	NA	TGCGCCAGCAGCGGGACGGCAAACCCCACTAACTATGGCTACACCTTC	CASSGTANPTNYGYTF
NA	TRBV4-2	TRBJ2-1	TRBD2	TGTGCCAGCAGCCAGGAACCTAGCGGAGTTTCCTTTGAGCAGTTCTTC	CASSQEPSGVSFEQFF
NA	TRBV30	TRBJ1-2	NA	TGTGCCTGGAGTGCGGACTTAGGGGACTATGGCTACACCTTC	CAWSADLGDYGYTF
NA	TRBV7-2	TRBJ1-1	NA	TGTGCCAGCAGTCACCGGCCGGGCTTTGGGGCTGAAGCTTTCTTT	CASSHRPGFGAEAFF
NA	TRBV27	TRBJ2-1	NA	TGTGCCAGCAGGCCGGAGAGTAGTATCAGTGAGCAGTTCTTC	CASRPESSISEQFF
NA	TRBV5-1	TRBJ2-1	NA	TGCGCCAGCAGCTTCCAGGGAGAGGGTGAGCAGTTCTTC	CASSFQGEGEQFF
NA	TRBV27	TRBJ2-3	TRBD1	TGTGCCAGCAGGCCTGACAGGGACGCGAGGGATACGCAGTATTTT	CASRPDRDARDTQYF
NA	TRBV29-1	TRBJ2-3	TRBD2	TGCAGCGTACGCCCCATAGCGGGAGTAGGTGTGAGCACAGATACGCAGTATTTT	CSVRPIAGVGVSTDTQYF
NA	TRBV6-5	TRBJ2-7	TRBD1	TGTGCCAGCAGTTGGACAGGTCAGGGGGAGCAGTACTTC	CASSWTGQGEQYF
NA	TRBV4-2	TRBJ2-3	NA	TGTGCCAGCAGCCAAGATTTAGCGTTTTCGGAGATCACAGATACGCAGTATTTT	CASSQDLAFSEITDTQYF
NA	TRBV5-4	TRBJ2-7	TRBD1	TGTGCCAGCAGCGAGGACAGGGATGAGCAGTACTTC	CASSEDRDEQYF
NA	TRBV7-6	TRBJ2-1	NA	TGTGCCAGCAGTTCCGATCTAGGGGGAAATGAGCAGTTCTTC	CASSSDLGGNEQFF
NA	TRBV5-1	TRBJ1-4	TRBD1	TGCGCCAGCAGCTTGGGTCAGGGGGCGCAGGGTAATGAAAAACTGTTTTTT	CASSLGQGAQGNEKLFF
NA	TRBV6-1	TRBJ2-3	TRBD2	TGTGCCAGCAGTGAATTGATCAGGACTAGCGGGAGGGAAGATACGCAGTATTTT	CASSELIRTSGREDTQYF
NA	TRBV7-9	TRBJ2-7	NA	TGTGCCTCCGATCGGGGGGCCGTCAACGAGCAGTACTTC	CASDRGAVNEQYF
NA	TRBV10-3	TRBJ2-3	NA	TGTGCCATCAGTGTCAGGGCCACAGATACGCAGTATTTT	CAISVRATDTQYF
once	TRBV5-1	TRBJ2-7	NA	TGCGCCAGCAGCTTGAGATCTGGTGGTCTAGCCTTTGACTACGAGCAGTACTTC	CASSLRSGGLAFDYEQYF
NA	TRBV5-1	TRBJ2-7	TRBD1	TGCGCCAGCAGCCAGGGACAGGGGGCAGCGCAGTACTTC	CASSQGQGAAQYF
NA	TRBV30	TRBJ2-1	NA	TGTGCCTGGTATACCATATCCTACAATGAGCAGTTCTTC	CAWYTISYNEQFF
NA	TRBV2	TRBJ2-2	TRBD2	TGTGCCAGCGTTGGACTAGCGGGCTCGGTCACCGGGGAGCTGTTTTTT	CASVGLAGSVTGELFF
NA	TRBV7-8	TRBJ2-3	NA	TGTGCCAGCAGCCAATCGGTTGGCGGGACCACAGATACGCAGTATTTT	CASSQSVGGTTDTQYF
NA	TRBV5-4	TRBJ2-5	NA	TGTGCCAGCAACCAGGGGGGGGAGACCCAGTACTTC	CASNQGGETQYF
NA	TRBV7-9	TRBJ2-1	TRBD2	TGTGCCAGCAGTTCCGGGACTAGCGGTACCAATGAGCAGTTCTTC	CASSSGTSGTNEQFF
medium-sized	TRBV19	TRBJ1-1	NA	TGTGCCAGTATCCTACGCTGGGGCTCTGAAGCTTTCTTT	CASILRWGSEAFF
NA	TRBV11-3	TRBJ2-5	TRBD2	TGTGCCAGCAGCTTAGGGCTAGCGGGAGGAGAGACCCAGTACTTC	CASSLGLAGGETQYF
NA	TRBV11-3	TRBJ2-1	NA	TGTGCCACCCAGACCAGGGACAATGAGCAGTTCTTC	CATQTRDNEQFF
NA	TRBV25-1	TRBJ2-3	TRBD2	TGTGCCAGCAGTGAATATAAGCGGGGAAGCACAGATACGCAGTATTTT	CASSEYKRGSTDTQYF
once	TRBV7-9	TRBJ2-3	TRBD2	TGTGCCAGCAGTTTGGGACTAGCGGGAATCACAGATACGCAGTATTTT	CASSLGLAGITDTQYF
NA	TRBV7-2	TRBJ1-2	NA	TGTGCCAGCAGCCGGGACTATGGCTACACCTTC	CASSRDYGYTF
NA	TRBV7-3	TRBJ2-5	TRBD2	TGTGCCAGCAGCCGGCGGAGGACTAGCGGGAGCCCCAGGGAGACCCAGTACTTC	CASSRRRTSGSPRETQYF
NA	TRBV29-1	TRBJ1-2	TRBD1	TGCAGCGTTGACCCCACCCGTCCCTCAACAGGGGTCCATGGCTACACCTTC	CSVDPTRPSTGVHGYTF
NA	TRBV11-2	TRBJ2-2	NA	TGTGCCAGCAGCTTTTTAGTAGAAGCGGCCATCGGGGAGCTGTTTTTT	CASSFLVEAAIGELFF
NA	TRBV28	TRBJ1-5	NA	TGTGCCAGCAGCCGCAGGCTGGGGACCCAGCATTTT	CASSRRLGTQHF
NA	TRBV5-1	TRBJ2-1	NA	TGCGCCAGCAGCGACCGAGGGACGGTGGGGCAATACAATGAGCAGTTCTTC	CASSDRGTVGQYNEQFF
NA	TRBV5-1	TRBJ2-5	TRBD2	TGCGCCAGCAGCCCGAGCGGGGGGAGCGCCCAAGAGACCCAGTACTTC	CASSPSGGSAQETQYF
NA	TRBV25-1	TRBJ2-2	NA	TGTGCCAGCAGGCGGGACTCGAACACCGGGGAGCTGTTTTTT	CASRRDSNTGELFF
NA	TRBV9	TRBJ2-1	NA	TGTGCCAGCAGCGTAGTTTCTAATGGCGGTGAGCAGTTCTTC	CASSVVSNGGEQFF
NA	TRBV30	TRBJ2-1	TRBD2	TGTGCCTGGAGTTTAGAGCGGGAGCGATTCTACAATGAGCAGTTCTTC	CAWSLERERFYNEQFF
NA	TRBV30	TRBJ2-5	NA	TGTGCCTGGAGAGTGCCAGGGCCCTCAGAGACCCAGTACTTC	CAWRVPGPSETQYF
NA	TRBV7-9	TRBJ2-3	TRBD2	TGTGCCAGCAGCGGAACTAGCGGGGGGATCACAGATACGCAGTATTTT	CASSGTSGGITDTQYF